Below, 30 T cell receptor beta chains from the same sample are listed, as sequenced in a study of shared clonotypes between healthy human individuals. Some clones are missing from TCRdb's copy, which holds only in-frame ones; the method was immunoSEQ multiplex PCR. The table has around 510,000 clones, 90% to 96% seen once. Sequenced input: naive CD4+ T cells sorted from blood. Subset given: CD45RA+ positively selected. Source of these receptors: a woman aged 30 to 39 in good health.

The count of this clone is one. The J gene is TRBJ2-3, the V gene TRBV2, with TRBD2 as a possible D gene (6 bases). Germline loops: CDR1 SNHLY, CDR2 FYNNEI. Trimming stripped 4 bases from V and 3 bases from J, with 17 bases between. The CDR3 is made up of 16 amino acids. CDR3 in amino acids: CASSVFRGTSTDTQYF. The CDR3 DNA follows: TGTGCCAGCAGTGTTTTTCGCGGGACCTCTACAGATACGCAGTATTTT.

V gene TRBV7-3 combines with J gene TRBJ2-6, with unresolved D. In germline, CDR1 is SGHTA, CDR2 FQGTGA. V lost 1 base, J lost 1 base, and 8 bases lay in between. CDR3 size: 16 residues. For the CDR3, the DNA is TGTGCCAGCAGCTTAATCCCGAAATCTGGGGCCAACGTCCTGACTTTC. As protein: CASSLIPKSGANVLTF.

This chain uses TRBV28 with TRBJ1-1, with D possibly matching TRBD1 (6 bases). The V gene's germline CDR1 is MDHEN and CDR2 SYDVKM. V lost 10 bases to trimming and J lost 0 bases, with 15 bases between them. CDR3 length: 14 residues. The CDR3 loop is CATLRTVMNTEAFF. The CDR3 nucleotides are TGTGCCACCCTAAGGACAGTCATGAACACTGAAGCTTTCTTT.

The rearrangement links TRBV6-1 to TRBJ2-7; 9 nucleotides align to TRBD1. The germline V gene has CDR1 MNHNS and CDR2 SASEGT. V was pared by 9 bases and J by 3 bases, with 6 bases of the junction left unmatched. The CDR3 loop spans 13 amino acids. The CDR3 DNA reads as TGTGCCAGTACACCGGGACAGGGCTACGAGCAGTACTTC. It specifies CASTPGQGYEQYF.

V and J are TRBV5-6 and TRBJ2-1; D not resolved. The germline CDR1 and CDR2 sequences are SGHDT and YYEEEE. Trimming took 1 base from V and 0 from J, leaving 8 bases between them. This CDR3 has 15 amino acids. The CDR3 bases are TGTGCCAGCAGCTTGTGGTCAAGCTCCTACAATGAGCAGTTCTTC. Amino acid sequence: CASSLWSSSYNEQFF.

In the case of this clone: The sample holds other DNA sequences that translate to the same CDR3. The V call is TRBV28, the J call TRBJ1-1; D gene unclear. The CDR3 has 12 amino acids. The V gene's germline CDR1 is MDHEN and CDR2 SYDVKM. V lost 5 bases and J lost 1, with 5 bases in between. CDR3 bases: TGTGCCAGCAGTCCCCCGAACACTGAAGCTTTCTTT. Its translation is CASSPPNTEAFF. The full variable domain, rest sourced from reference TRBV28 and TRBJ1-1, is DVKVTQSSRYLVKRTGEKVFLECVQDMDHENMFWYRQDPGLGLRLIYFSYDVKMKEKGDIPEGYSVSREKKERFSLILESASTNQTSMYLCASSPPNTEAFFGQGTRLTVV.

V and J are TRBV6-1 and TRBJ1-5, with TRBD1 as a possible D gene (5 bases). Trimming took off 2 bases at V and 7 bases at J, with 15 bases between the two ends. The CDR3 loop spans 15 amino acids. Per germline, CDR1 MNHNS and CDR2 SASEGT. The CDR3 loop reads CASSERQGSHQPQHF. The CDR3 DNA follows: TGTGCCAGCAGTGAACGGCAGGGCTCGCACCAGCCCCAGCATTTT.

CDR3 nucleotides: TGTGCCAGTAGTATAGATCGAGGGACGGCAGTGGGAGGGGCCAACGTCCTGACTTTC. Its protein product is CASSIDRGTAVGGANVLTF. The chain employs TRBV19 and TRBJ2-6; D may correspond to TRBD1 or TRBD2 (5 bases each). CDR3 length: 19 residues. Trimming removed 0 bases at V and 4 bases at J, with 19 bases between. From germline, CDR1 is LNHDA and CDR2 SQIVND (reference sequence).

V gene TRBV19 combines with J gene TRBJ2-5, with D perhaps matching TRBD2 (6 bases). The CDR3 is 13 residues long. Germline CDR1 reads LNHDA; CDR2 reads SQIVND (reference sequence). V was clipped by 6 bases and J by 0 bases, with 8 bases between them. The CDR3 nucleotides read TGTGCCAGTAGCCGGGACTACCAAGAGACCCAGTACTTC. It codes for CASSRDYQETQYF. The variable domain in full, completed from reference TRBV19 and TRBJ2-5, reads DGGITQSPKYLFRKEGQNVTLSCEQNLNHDAMYWYRQDPGQGLRLIYYSQIVNDFQKGDIAEGYSVSREKKESFPLTVTSAQKNPTAFYLCASSRDYQETQYFGPGTRLLVL.

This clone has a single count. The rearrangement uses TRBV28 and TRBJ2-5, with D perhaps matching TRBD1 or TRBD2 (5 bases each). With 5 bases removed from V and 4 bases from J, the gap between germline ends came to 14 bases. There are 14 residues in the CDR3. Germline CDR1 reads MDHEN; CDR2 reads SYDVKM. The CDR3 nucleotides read TGTGCCAGCAGTCGGGACGGACGAATAGAGACCCAGTACTTC. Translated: CASSRDGRIETQYF.

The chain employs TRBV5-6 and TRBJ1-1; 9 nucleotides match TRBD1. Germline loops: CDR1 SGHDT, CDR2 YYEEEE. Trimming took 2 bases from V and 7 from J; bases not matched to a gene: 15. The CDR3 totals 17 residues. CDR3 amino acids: CASSLQTGGGRGHEAFF. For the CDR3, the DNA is TGTGCCAGCAGCTTACAAACAGGGGGCGGCAGGGGACATGAAGCTTTCTTT.

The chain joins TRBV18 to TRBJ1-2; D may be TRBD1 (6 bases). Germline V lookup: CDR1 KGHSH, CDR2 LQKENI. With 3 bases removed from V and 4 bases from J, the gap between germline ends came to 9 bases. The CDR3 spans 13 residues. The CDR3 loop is CASSPGDIYGYTF. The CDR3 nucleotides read TGTGCCAGCTCACCCGGGGACATCTATGGCTACACCTTC.

The CDR3 region is CATSRDLGGSGEQYF. The CDR3 nucleotides are TGTGCCACCAGCAGAGATCTGGGGGGAAGCGGCGAGCAGTACTTC. The chain is built from TRBV15 and TRBJ2-7; a possible D gene is TRBD2 (6 bases). V was clipped by 0 bases and J by 6 bases, with 15 bases between them. CDR3 size: 15 residues. CDR1 is LNHNV, CDR2 YYDKDF, per germline (reference sequence). The variable domain in full, completed from reference TRBV15 and TRBJ2-7, reads DAMVIQNPRYQVTQFGKPVTLSCSQTLNHNVMYWYQQKSSQAPKLLFHYYDKDFNNEADTPDNFQSRRPNTSFCFLDIRSPGLGDTAMYLCATSRDLGGSGEQYFGPGTRLTVT.

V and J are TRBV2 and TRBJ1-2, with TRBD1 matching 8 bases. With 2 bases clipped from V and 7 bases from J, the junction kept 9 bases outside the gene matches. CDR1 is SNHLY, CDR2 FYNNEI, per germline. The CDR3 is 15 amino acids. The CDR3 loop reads CASSERIQGVVGYTF. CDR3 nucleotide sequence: TGTGCCAGCAGTGAAAGGATACAGGGGGTGGTTGGCTACACCTTC.

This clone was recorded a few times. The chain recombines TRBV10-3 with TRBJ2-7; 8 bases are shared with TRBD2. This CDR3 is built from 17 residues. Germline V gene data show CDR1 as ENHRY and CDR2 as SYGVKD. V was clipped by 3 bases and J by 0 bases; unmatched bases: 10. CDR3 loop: CAISEGSGGRSSYEQYF. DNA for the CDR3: TGTGCCATCAGTGAAGGTTCCGGCGGGAGGAGCTCCTACGAGCAGTACTTC.

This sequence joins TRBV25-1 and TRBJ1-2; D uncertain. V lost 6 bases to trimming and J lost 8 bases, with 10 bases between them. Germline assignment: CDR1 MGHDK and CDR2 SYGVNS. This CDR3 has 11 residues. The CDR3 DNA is TGTGCCAGCAGGGGTAGCGGGGGCTACACCTTC. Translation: CASRGSGGYTF.

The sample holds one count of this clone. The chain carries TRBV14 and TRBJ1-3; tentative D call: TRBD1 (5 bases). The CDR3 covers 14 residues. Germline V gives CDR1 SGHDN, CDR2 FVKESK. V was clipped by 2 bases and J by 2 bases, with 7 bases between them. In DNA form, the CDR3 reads TGTGCCAGCAGCCAATCGGGGGCTGGAAACACCATATATTTT. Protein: CASSQSGAGNTIYF.

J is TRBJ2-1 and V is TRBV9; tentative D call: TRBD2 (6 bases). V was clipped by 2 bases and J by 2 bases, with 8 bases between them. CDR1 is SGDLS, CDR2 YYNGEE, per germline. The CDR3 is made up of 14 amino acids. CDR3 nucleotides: TGTGCCAGCAGCGTCGGGACTCCCTACAATGAGCAGTTCTTC. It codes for CASSVGTPYNEQFF.

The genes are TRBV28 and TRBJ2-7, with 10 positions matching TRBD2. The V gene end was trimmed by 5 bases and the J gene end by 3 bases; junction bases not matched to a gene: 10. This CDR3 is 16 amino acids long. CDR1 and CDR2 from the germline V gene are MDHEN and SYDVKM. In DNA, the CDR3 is TGTGCCAGCAGTCCCGTCCTCCTAGCGGGAGACTACGAGCAGTACTTC. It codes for CASSPVLLAGDYEQYF. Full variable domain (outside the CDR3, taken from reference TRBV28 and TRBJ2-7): DVKVTQSSRYLVKRTGEKVFLECVQDMDHENMFWYRQDPGLGLRLIYFSYDVKMKEKGDIPEGYSVSREKKERFSLILESASTNQTSMYLCASSPVLLAGDYEQYFGPGTRLTVT.

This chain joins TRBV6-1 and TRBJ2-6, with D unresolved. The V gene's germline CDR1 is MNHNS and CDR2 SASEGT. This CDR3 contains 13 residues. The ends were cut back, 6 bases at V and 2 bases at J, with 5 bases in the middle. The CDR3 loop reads CASRVTGANVLTF. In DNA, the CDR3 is TGTGCCAGCAGGGTTACTGGGGCCAACGTCCTGACTTTC.

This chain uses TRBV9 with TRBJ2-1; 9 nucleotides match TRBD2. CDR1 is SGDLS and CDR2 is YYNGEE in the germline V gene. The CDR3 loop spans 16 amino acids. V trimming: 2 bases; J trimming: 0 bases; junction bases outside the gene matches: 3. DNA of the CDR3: TGTGCCAGCAGCGTTGATAGCGGGAGCTCCTACAATGAGCAGTTCTTC. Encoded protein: CASSVDSGSSYNEQFF. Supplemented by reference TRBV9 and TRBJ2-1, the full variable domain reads DSGVTQTPKHLITATGQRVTLRCSPRSGDLSVYWYQQSLDQGLQFLIQYYNGEERAKGNILERFSAQQFPDLHSELNLSSLELGDSALYFCASSVDSGSSYNEQFFGPGTRLTVL.

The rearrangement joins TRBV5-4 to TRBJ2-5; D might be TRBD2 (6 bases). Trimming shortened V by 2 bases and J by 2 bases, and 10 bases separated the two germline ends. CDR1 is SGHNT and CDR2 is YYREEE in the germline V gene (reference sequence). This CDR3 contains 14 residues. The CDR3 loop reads CASSFSGTQETQYF. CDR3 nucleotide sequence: TGTGCCAGCAGCTTTAGCGGAACACAAGAGACCCAGTACTTC.

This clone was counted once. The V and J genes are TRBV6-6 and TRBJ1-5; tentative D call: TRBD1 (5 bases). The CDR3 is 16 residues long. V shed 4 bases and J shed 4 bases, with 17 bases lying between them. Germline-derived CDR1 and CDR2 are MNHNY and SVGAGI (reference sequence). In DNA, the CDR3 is TGTGCCAGCAGTTTGACACTCCAGGGAGGGAATCAGCCCCAGCATTTT. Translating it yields CASSLTLQGGNQPQHF.

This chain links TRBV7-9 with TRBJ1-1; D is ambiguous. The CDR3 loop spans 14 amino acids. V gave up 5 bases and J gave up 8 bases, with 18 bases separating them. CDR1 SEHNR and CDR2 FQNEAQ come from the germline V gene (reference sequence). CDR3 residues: CASSLLGEGGEAFF. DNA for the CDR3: TGTGCCAGCAGCCTACTTGGTGAAGGAGGGGAAGCTTTCTTT.

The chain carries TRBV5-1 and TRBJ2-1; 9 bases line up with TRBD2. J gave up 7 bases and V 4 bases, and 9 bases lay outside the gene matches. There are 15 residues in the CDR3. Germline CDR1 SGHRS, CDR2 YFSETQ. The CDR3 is CASSAAGLAMNEQFF. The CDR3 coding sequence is TGCGCCAGCAGCGCCGCGGGACTAGCAATGAATGAGCAGTTCTTC.

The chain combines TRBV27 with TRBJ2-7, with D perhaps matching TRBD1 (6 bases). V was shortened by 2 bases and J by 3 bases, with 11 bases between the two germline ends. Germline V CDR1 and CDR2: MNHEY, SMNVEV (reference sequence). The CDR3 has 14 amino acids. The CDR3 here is CASSLDRSLYEQYF. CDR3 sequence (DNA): TGTGCCAGCAGTTTAGACAGGTCCCTCTACGAGCAGTACTTC.

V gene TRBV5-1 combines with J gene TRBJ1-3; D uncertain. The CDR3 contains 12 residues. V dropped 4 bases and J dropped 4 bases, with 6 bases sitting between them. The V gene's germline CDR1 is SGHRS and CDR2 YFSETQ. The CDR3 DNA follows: TGCGCCAGCAGCCTGACAGGAAACACCATATATTTT. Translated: CASSLTGNTIYF. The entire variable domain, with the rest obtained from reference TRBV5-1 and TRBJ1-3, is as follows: KAGVTQTPRYLIKTRGQQVTLSCSPISGHRSVSWYQQTPGQGLQFLFEYFSETQRNKGNFPGRFSGRQFSNSRSEMNVSTLELGDSALYLCASSLTGNTIYFGEGSWLTVV.

The CDR3 region is CASRRSTGELFF. Here the CDR3 DNA reads TGTGCCAGCAGACGGAGCACCGGGGAGCTGTTTTTT. The chain is built from TRBV2 and TRBJ2-2; D gene ambiguous. V gave up 6 bases and J gave up 4 bases, with 6 bases separating them. Germline V gives CDR1 SNHLY, CDR2 FYNNEI. This CDR3 is built from 12 residues.

The CDR3, as DNA: TGTGCCAGCCGTAAATACCCTGGCGATGGCTACACCTTC. Translation: CASRKYPGDGYTF. The rearrangement uses TRBV28 and TRBJ1-2; D uncertain. The CDR3 loop spans 13 amino acids. Germline V gives CDR1 MDHEN, CDR2 SYDVKM. Trimming removed 8 bases from V and 6 bases from J, with 16 bases in between.

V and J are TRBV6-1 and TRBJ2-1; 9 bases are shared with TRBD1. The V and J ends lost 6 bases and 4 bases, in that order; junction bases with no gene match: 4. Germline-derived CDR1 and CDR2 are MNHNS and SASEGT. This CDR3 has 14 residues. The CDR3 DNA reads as TGTGCCAGCAGGCGGGACAGGGAATACAATGAGCAGTTCTTC. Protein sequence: CASRRDREYNEQFF.